A selection of T cell receptor beta chains follows, all from one sample in a study of control samples from healthy donors and cancer patients. This table comes from immunoSEQ multiplex PCR, and its TCRdb copy is limited to in-frame clones, with some not included. In the table there are about 250,000 clones, roughly 80% of which are singletons. Sequencing used PBMCs. These receptors all stem from a woman aged 60-75 years with lung cancer. The CDR3 runs from the conserved cysteine through the conserved F or W.

v_call	j_call	cdr3_aa
TRBV5-1	TRBJ2-5	CASSFRLAGDGETQYF
TRBV18	TRBJ2-7	CASSPLRGSYEQYF
TRBV16	TRBJ2-3	CASSQSGVSTDTQYF
TRBV19	TRBJ2-1	CASSRGLAGEQFF
TRBV6-6	TRBJ1-1	CASRPPGQGITEAFF
TRBV5-1	TRBJ1-2	CASRPQADLYGYTF
TRBV7-9	TRBJ2-7	CASSLWGSNEQYF
TRBV5-6	TRBJ2-7	CASSLEPGTGQYF
TRBV28	TRBJ1-5	CASSFGGARNQPQHF
TRBV7-2	TRBJ1-4	CASSLESTTNEKLFF
TRBV15	TRBJ2-7	CATSRDNLAGYEQYF
TRBV29-1	TRBJ2-1	CSARLESEQFF
TRBV5-6	TRBJ1-2	CASSLVDRINYGYTF
TRBV9	TRBJ2-5	CASSQWGSVPETQYF
TRBV20-1	TRBJ1-1	CSASASAMNTEAFF
TRBV5-1	TRBJ1-1	CASRIQENTEAFF
TRBV4-1	TRBJ1-5	CASSQGGTGPLGGNQPQHF
TRBV7-2	TRBJ2-1	CASSWLGNEQFF
TRBV5-1	TRBJ1-4	CASSLGGTNEKLFF
TRBV6-6	TRBJ1-5	CASSLGGSNQPQHF
TRBV2	TRBJ1-1	CASSEQSGGTEAFF
TRBV5-1	TRBJ1-1	CASSLGMGVVAFF
TRBV9	TRBJ1-6	CASSVTENSPLHF
TRBV5-5	TRBJ2-7	CASSSAGGYEQYF
TRBV28	TRBJ2-7	CASTTGIGTATYEQYF
TRBV28	TRBJ2-7	CASSLNAAGIYEQYF
TRBV28	TRBJ1-5	CASWTVNQPQHF
TRBV12-5	TRBJ2-3	CASGLGLDGSTDTQYF
TRBV28	TRBJ1-5	CASSFSGEGQPQHF
TRBV14	TRBJ2-1	CASSQDQGAPYNEQFF
TRBV2	TRBJ1-1	CASSGDSTTEAFF